What follows describes a single T cell receptor beta chain. The data are from a study of OX40 agonist ivuxolimab in advanced cancers. Study overall: The treatment was a fully human IgG2 OX40 agonist, ivuxolimab. In this trial design, patients received ivuxolimab intravenously at 0.01 to 10 mg/kg every 2 weeks.

Profiling relied on immunoSEQ multiplex PCR, and the TCRdb table lists in-frame clones only, not all of them. The table records some 57,000 clones, roughly 90% of them present only once. V dropped 0 bases and J dropped 0 bases, with 7 bases sitting between them. The germline gives CDR1 SGDLS, CDR2 YYNGEE. This CDR3 has 15 amino acids. Here the sequenced sample was CD4+ or CD8+ T cells sorted from blood, taken in a trial of the OX40 agonist ivuxolimab. This TCR came from an adult with an advanced solid tumor such as melanoma, head and neck, liver or kidney cancer. V gene TRBV9 combines with J gene TRBJ2-1, with TRBD2 as a possible D gene (5 bases). CDR3 amino acids: CASSVAGNSYNEQFF. The CDR3 region has the DNA TGTGCCAGCAGCGTAGCGGGAAACTCCTACAATGAGCAGTTCTTC.